A selection of T cell receptor beta chains follows, all from one sample in a study of CD8+CD57+ T cells in acquired aplastic anemia. Each CDR3 protein gets one entry after TCRdb re-called the reads with MiXCR. Here the sample spans roughly 250,000 distinct CDR3 sequences, approximately 82% being singletons. The sample consisted of sorted CD4+, CD8+, or CD8+CD57+ T cells (not recorded which) from PBMCs. The origin of the receptors is a human donor with aplastic anemia. The conserved cysteine and the conserved F or W are not part of the CDR3 here. D genes are given only for firm matches. Clone size, where shown, is once, few, many, or a class for clones that have expanded.

>-|-|TRBV7-2
ASSLAEGPDPQYH
>-|once|TRBV9
ASRDGRTDTES
>TRBD2|many|TRBV27
ASSLWGGTKETQY
>TRBD2|-|TRBV7-2
ASGDAGAPTQY
>-|-|TRBV2
GGSSWGGENTEAF
>TRBD2|-|TRBV7-9
ASSLGAGGGAQY
>-|-|TRBV7-3
ASSFRGRAYTQY
>-|-|TRBV7-9
AGQRERETQY
>-|few|TRBV15
ATSRGSDQEEQY
>-|-|TRBV12-3/TRBV12-4
ASSLAALGYEQY
>TRBD2|-|TRBV20-1
SARTSGISYEQY
>-|-|TRBV7-2
ASSYPESGPSDYF